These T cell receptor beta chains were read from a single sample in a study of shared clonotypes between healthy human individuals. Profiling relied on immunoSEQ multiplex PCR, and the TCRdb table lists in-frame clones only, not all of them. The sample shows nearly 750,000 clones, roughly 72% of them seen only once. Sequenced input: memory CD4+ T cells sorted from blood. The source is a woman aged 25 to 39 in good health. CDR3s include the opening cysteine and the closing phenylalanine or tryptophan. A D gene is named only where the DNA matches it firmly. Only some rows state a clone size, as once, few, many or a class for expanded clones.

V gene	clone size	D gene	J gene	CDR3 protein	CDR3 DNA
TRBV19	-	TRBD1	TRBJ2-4	CASPVLLDRDYGPNIQYF	TGTGCCAGCCCCGTCCTCCTTGACAGGGATTACGGCCCAAACATTCAGTACTTC
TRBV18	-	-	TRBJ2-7	CASSPSLYEQYF	TGTGCCAGCTCACCAAGTCTATACGAGCAGTACTTC
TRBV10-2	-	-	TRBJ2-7	CAAAEVLKYEQYF	TGCGCCGCCGCCGAAGTCTTAAAGTACGAGCAGTACTTC
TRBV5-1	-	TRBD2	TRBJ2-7	CASSLATTSGGGYEQYF	TGCGCCAGCAGCTTGGCCACGACTAGCGGGGGTGGGTACGAGCAGTACTTC
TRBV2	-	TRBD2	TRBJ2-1	CASSPSGGREGPLRSYNEQFF	TGTGCCAGCAGTCCTTCTGGTGGGCGGGAGGGCCCTTTACGCTCCTACAATGAGCAGTTCTTC
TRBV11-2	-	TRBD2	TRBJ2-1	CASSLRLAGDDEQFF	TGTGCCAGCAGCCTAAGACTAGCGGGAGATGATGAGCAGTTCTTC
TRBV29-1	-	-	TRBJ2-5	CSVDLAALETQYF	TGCAGCGTTGACCTTGCGGCCCTGGAGACCCAGTACTTC
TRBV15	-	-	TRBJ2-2	CATSRELPGVGELFF	TGTGCCACCAGCAGAGAGCTCCCCGGAGTCGGGGAGCTGTTTTTT
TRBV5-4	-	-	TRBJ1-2	CASSSLGRGDYGYTF	TGTGCCAGCAGCTCCTTGGGCAGGGGTGACTATGGCTACACCTTC
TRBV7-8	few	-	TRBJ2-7	CASSLVSGPYEQYF	TGTGCCAGCAGCTTAGTTAGCGGACCCTACGAGCAGTACTTC
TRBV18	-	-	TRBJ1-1	CASSPGGDTEAFF	TGTGCCAGCTCACCAGGGGGGGACACTGAAGCTTTCTTT
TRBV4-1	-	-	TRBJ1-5	CASSQAGTSSYSNQPQHF	TGCGCCAGCAGCCAAGCAGGGACATCCTCTTATAGCAATCAGCCCCAGCATTTT
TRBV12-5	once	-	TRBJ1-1	CASGLVLGSHTEAFF	TGTGCTAGTGGTTTGGTACTCGGGTCTCACACTGAAGCTTTCTTT
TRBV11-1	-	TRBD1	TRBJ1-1	CASSMGQGVRHTEAFF	TGTGCCAGCAGCATGGGACAGGGGGTCCGGCACACTGAAGCTTTCTTT
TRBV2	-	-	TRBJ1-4	CASSEYASTNEKLFF	TGTGCCAGCAGTGAATACGCCTCAACTAATGAAAAACTGTTTTTT
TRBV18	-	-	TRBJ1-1	CASSLEAGGREAFF	TGTGCCAGCTCACTTGAGGCGGGCGGGAGAGAGGCTTTCTTT
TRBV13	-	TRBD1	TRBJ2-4	CASSWGQGRNIQYF	TGTGCCAGCAGCTGGGGACAGGGAAGGAACATTCAGTACTTC
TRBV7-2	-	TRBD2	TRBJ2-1	CASSSRREGFYNEQFF	TGTGCCAGCAGCTCCCGACGGGAGGGGTTTTACAATGAGCAGTTCTTC
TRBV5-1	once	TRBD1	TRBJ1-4	CASSRGDRGYNEKLFF	TGCGCCAGCAGCAGGGGGGACAGGGGATATAATGAAAAACTGTTTTTT
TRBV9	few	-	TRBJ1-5	CASSVNGYSNQPQHF	TGTGCCAGCAGCGTAAACGGTTATAGCAATCAGCCCCAGCATTTT
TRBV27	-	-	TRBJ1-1	CASSPRTLGTEAFF	TGTGCCAGCAGCCCAAGGACACTCGGCACTGAAGCTTTCTTT
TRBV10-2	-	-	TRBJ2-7	CASSDRQVYEQYF	TGCGCCAGCAGTGACCGACAGGTCTACGAGCAGTACTTC
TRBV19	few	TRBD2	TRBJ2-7	CASSIRLRLAGNYEQYF	TGTGCCAGTAGTATACGCCTCCGACTAGCGGGAAACTACGAGCAGTACTTC
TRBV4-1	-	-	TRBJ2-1	CASSQGQSRAYNEQFF	TGCGCCAGCAGCCAAGGACAGTCGCGGGCGTACAATGAGCAGTTCTTC
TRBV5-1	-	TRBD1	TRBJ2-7	CASSLGLGQGEHEQYF	TGCGCCAGCAGCTTGGGTCTGGGACAGGGGGAGCACGAGCAGTACTTC
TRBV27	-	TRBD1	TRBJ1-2	CASRYDRGGYTF	TGTGCCAGCAGATACGACAGGGGTGGCTACACCTTC
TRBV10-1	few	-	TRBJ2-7	CASINPRLSNEQYF	TGCGCCAGCATTAATCCTCGGCTCTCGAACGAGCAGTACTTC
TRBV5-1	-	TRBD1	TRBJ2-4	CASSPGTGDNIQYF	TGCGCCAGCAGCCCGGGGACAGGGGACAACATTCAGTACTTC